Sequencing of this TCR beta chain was carried out in a study of blood T cell repertoires in COVID-19. As for the study in general: Sources were T cells, B-cell-depleted T cells, or PBMCs; the material itself was cDNA or gDNA.

Authors' analysis steps: Researchers report that nucleated cell counts were estimated from reference gene primer amplification. Profiled with immunoSEQ multiplex PCR; TCRdb holds only in-frame clones, not every one. V and J calls and clone size are copied from that table; D and trimming were computed from the DNA. This table has thousands of clones, roughly nine tenths appearing once. The CDR3 length is 15 residues. Germline V gene data show CDR1 as SGHVS and CDR2 as FNYEAQ. The V segment lost 0 bases and the J segment 5 bases; nucleotides outside the gene matches: 1. V is TRBV7-6 and J is TRBJ2-2; TRBD2 matches 9 bases. The sample was peripheral blood. The source of this sequence is a man between 65 and 85 years old with active COVID-19. The CDR3 reads CASSLASGGTGELFF. For the CDR3, the DNA is TGTGCCAGCAGCTTAGCTAGCGGGGGTACCGGGGAGCTGTTTTTT.